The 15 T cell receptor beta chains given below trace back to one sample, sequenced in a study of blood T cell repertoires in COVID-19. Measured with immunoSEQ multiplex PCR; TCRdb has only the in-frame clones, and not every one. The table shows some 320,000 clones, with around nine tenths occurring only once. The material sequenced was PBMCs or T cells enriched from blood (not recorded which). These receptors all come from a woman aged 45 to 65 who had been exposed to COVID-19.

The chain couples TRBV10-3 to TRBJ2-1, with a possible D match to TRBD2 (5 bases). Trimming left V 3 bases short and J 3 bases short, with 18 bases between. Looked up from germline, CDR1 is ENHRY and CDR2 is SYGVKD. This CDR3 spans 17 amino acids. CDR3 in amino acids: CAISDEMRARDYNEQFF. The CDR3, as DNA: TGTGCCATCAGTGATGAAATGAGGGCGCGTGACTACAATGAGCAGTTCTTC.

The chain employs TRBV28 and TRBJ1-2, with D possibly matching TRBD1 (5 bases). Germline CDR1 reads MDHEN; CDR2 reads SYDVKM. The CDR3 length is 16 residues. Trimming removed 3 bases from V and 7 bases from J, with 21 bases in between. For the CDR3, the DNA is TGTGCCAGCAGTTTCCTTCAGGGCGGGGCTAAGTCTGGCTACACCTTC. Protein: CASSFLQGGAKSGYTF.

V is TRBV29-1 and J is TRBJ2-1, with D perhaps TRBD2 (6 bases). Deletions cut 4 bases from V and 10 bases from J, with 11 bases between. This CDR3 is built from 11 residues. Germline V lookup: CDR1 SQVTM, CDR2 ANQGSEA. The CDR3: CSVGGNREQFF. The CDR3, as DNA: TGCAGCGTTGGCGGGAACCGGGAGCAGTTCTTC.

The CDR3 coding sequence is TGTGCCAGCAGCCAAGGACCAGGGGCGGTTCAGCCCCAGCATTTT. Protein: CASSQGPGAVQPQHF. The chain is built from TRBV3-1 (or the pseudogene TRBV3-2) and TRBJ1-5, with a weak D call TRBD1 (6 bases). V gave up 1 base and J gave up 6 bases, with 13 bases separating them. The CDR3 sequence is 15 residues long. Per germline, CDR1 LGHDT and CDR2 YNNKEL (reference sequence).

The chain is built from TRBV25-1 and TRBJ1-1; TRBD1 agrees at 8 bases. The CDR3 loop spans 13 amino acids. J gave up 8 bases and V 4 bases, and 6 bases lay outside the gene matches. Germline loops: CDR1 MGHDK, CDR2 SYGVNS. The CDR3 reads CASSAPGGTEAFF. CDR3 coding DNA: TGTGCCAGCAGTGCCCCAGGGGGCACGGAAGCTTTCTTT.

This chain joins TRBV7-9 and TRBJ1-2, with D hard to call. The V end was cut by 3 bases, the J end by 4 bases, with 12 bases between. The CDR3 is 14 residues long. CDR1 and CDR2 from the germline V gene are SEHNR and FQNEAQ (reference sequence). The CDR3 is CASSFREAVYGYTF. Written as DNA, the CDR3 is TGTGCCAGCAGCTTCCGGGAGGCGGTCTATGGCTACACCTTC.

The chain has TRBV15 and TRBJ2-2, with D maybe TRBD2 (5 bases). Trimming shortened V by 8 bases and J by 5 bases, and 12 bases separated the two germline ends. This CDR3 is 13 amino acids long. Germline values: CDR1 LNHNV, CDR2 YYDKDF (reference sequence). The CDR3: CATREGTTGELFF. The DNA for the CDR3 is TGTGCCACCCGAGAGGGAACGACCGGGGAGCTGTTTTTT.

The CDR3 protein is CASSLGQGHSYNEQFF. The CDR3 nucleotides are TGTGCCAGCAGCTTAGGACAGGGGCACAGTTACAATGAGCAGTTCTTC. The J gene is TRBJ2-1, the V gene TRBV7-9; 8 bases agree with TRBD1. The CDR3 contains 16 residues. CDR1 is SEHNR, CDR2 FQNEAQ, per germline (reference sequence). V dropped 1 base and J dropped 4; count of bases not matched to a gene: 6.

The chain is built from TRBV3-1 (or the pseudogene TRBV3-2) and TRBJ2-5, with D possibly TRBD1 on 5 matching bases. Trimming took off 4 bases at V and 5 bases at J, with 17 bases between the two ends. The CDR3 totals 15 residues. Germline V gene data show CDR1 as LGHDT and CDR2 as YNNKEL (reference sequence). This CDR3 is CASSPRQRGMETQYF. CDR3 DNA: TGTGCCAGCAGCCCGCGACAGAGAGGCATGGAGACCCAGTACTTC.

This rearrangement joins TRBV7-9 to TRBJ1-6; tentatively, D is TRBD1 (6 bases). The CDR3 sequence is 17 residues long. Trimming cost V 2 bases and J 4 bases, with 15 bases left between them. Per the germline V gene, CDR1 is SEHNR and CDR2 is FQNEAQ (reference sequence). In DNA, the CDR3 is TGTGCCAGCAGCTTATCGTCGGGACATGAGTATAATTCACCCCTCCACTTT. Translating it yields CASSLSSGHEYNSPLHF.

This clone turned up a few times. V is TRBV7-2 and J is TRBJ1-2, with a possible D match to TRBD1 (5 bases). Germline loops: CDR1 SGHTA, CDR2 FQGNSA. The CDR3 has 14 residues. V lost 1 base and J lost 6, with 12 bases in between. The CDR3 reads CASSLVTGSHGYTF. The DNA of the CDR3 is TGTGCCAGCAGCTTAGTAACAGGAAGCCATGGCTACACCTTC. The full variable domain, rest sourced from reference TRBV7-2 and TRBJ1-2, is GAGVSQSPSNKVTEKGKDVELRCDPISGHTALYWYRQSLGQGLEFLIYFQGNSAPDKSGLPSDRFSAERTGGSVSTLTIQRTQQEDSAVYLCASSLVTGSHGYTFGSGTRLTVV.

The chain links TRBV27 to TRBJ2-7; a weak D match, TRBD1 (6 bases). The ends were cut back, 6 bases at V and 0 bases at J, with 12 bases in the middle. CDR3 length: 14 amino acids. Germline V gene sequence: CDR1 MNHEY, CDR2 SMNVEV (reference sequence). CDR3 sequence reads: CASSDRSSSYEQYF. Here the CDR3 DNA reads TGTGCCAGCAGCGACAGGAGTTCCTCCTACGAGCAGTACTTC.

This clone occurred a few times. This CDR3 reads CASSQGSTSPLHF. CDR3 bases: TGTGCCAGCAGCCAAGGTTCTACGTCACCCCTCCACTTT. This chain links TRBV3-1 (or the pseudogene TRBV3-2) with TRBJ1-6; D gene uncertain. Germline V gene sequence: CDR1 LGHDT, CDR2 YNNKEL (reference sequence). Trimming removed 1 base from V and 10 bases from J, with 8 bases in between. The length of the CDR3 is 13 residues.

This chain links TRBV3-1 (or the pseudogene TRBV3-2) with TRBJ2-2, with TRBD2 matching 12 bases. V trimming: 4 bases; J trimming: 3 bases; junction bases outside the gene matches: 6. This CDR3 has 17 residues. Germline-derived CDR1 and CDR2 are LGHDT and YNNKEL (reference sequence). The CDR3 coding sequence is TGTGCCAGCAGCCTGAGACTAGCGGGGGCCGACACCGGGGAGCTGTTTTTT. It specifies CASSLRLAGADTGELFF.

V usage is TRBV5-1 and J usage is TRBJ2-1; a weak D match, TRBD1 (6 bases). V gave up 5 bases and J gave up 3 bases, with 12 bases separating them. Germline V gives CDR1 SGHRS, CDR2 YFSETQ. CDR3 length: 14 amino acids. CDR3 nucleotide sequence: TGCGCCAGCAGGCGAATGACAGGCTACAATGAGCAGTTCTTC. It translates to CASRRMTGYNEQFF.